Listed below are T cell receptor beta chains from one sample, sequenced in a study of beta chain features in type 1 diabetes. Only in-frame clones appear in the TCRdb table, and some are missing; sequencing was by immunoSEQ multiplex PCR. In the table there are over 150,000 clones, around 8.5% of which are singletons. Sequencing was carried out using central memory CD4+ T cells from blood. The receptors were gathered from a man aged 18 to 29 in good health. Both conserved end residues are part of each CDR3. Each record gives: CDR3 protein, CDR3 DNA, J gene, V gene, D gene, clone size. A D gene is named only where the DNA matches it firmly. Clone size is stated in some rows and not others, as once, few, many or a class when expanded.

CASSVGTGGLGDNQPQHF	TGTGCCAGCAGCGTAGGTACAGGGGGCCTTGGTGACAATCAGCCCCAGCATTTT	TRBJ1-5	TRBV9	TRBD1	few
CAWRGTGHSGELFF	TGTGCCTGGAGGGGGACAGGGCATTCCGGGGAGCTGTTTTTT	TRBJ2-2	TRBV30	TRBD1	NA
CASSLPRRDKQTYGYTF	TGTGCCAGCAGCTTGCCTCGACGGGACAAGCAAACGTATGGCTACACCTTC	TRBJ1-2	TRBV7-2	NA	NA
CASSFLGSGRGQGEQFF	TGCGCCAGCAGCTTCCTGGGGTCAGGTAGGGGGCAGGGTGAGCAGTTCTTC	TRBJ2-1	TRBV5-1	TRBD1	NA
CASSLEGPTEEKLFF	TGTGCCAGCAGCTTAGAAGGTCCCACGGAGGAAAAACTGTTTTTT	TRBJ1-4	TRBV7-9	NA	NA
CASSPNTGDFDTQYF	TGTGCCAGCTCACCCAACACAGGGGATTTCGATACGCAGTATTTT	TRBJ2-3	TRBV18	TRBD1	many
CASSQDREGYEQYF	TGTGCCAGCAGCCAAGATCGGGAGGGATACGAGCAGTACTTC	TRBJ2-7	TRBV4-2	TRBD2	many
CASSRESGQPQHF	TGTGCCAGCAGTCGTGAGTCCGGTCAGCCCCAGCATTTT	TRBJ1-5	TRBV6-4	NA	few
CASSEALVGSGAGELFF	TGTGCCAGCAGTGAGGCACTTGTGGGTTCAGGGGCCGGGGAGCTGTTTTTT	TRBJ2-2	TRBV6-1	NA	few
CASSFFPPGGRGEQYF	TGTGCCAGCAGTTTCTTCCCGCCGGGGGGGCGAGGGGAGCAGTACTTC	TRBJ2-7	TRBV27	TRBD2	NA
CASSPGTAGNTIYF	TGTGCCAGCAGCCCCGGGACAGCGGGAAACACCATATATTTT	TRBJ1-3	TRBV5-4	TRBD1	NA
CASSSGTSGTGQNEQFF	TGTGCCAGCAGTTCCGGGACTAGCGGGACCGGACAGAATGAGCAGTTCTTC	TRBJ2-1	TRBV11-2	TRBD2	NA
CASSISGLDTGELFF	TGTGCCAGTAGTATTTCAGGGCTGGACACCGGGGAGCTGTTTTTT	TRBJ2-2	TRBV19	NA	NA
CASSLRHEAFF	TGTGCCAGCAGCCTAAGACATGAAGCTTTCTTT	TRBJ1-1	TRBV13	NA	NA
CASSPSPGGQYGYTF	TGTGCCAGCAGCCCCAGCCCAGGGGGCCAGTATGGCTACACCTTC	TRBJ1-2	TRBV5-6	TRBD1	NA
CATTNRGLGTEAFF	TGTGCCACCACAAACAGGGGACTGGGGACTGAAGCTTTCTTT	TRBJ1-1	TRBV7-9	TRBD1	few
CASSYSTRGNTEAFF	TGTGCCAGCAGTTACTCGACCAGGGGGAACACTGAAGCTTTCTTT	TRBJ1-1	TRBV6-5	NA	NA
CASSSPTVNYGYTF	TGTGCCAGCAGTTCCCCGACAGTCAACTATGGCTACACCTTC	TRBJ1-2	TRBV28	NA	NA
CASSLTGSPSYEQYF	TGTGCCAGCAGCCTAACAGGGAGCCCCTCCTACGAGCAGTACTTC	TRBJ2-7	TRBV28	NA	NA
CASSSTGPNTEAFF	TGTGCCAGCAGTTCTACAGGGCCGAACACTGAAGCTTTCTTT	TRBJ1-1	TRBV6-5	NA	many
CASSAVTDSTDTQYF	TGTGCCAGCAGCGCTGTCACAGATAGCACAGATACGCAGTATTTT	TRBJ2-3	TRBV5-4	NA	few
CASSLPRGQGKNIQYF	TGTGCCAGCAGCCTCCCCAGGGGGCAGGGCAAAAACATTCAGTACTTC	TRBJ2-4	TRBV28	TRBD1	NA